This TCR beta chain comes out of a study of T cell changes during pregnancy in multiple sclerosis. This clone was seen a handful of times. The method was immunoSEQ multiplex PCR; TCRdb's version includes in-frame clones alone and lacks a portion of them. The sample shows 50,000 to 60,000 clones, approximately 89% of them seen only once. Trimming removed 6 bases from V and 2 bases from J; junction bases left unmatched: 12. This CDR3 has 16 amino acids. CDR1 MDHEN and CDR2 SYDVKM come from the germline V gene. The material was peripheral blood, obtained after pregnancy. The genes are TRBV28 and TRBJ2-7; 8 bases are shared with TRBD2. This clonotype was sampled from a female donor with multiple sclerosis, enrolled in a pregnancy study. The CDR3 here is CASSGGAYYETYEQYF. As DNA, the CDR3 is TGTGCCAGCAGCGGGGGGGCCTACTATGAAACCTACGAGCAGTACTTC.